Here is one TCR beta chain with its context. Naive CD8 isolation took CD45RO-negative cells positively selected for CCR7 and excluded terminally differentiated effector memory CD45RA+ cells. The repertoire was sequenced with immunoSEQ multiplex PCR; TCRdb's copy has only in-frame clones and lacks some. The data show around 2.1 million clones, roughly 91% seen once. The germline CDR1 and CDR2 sequences are SGHVS and FNYEAQ. The CDR3 runs to 14 residues. Trimming shortened V by 4 bases and J by 4 bases, and 14 bases separated the two germline ends. The data belong to a study of shared clonotypes between healthy human individuals.

V is TRBV7-6 and J is TRBJ2-7; perhaps TRBD1 as D (6 bases). The sequenced material came from naive CD8+ T cells from PBMCs. The receptor comes from a man aged 18-30 years in good health. Some clones in this sample may be carry-over from other donors' samples. This CDR3 is CASSSRRQVYEQYF. The CDR3 bases are TGTGCCAGCAGCTCCAGGAGACAGGTTTACGAGCAGTACTTC.